This T cell receptor (beta chain) was captured by sequencing in a study of cytomegalovirus exposure and HLA in healthy donors. The CDR3 extends over 14 amino acids. Germline V gives CDR1 MNHNS, CDR2 SASEGT. Trimming shortened V by 6 bases and J by 4 bases, and 12 bases separated the two germline ends. The PCR had 60 Vbeta and 13 Jbeta primers. Some clones are missing from TCRdb's copy, which holds only in-frame ones; the method was immunoSEQ multiplex PCR. Of fewer than 250,000 clones in the sample, about 83% were seen once. The chain uses TRBV6-1 and TRBJ1-4; TRBD1 is a possible D gene (6 bases). Sequencing used PBMCs. The sequence derives from a human donor in good health. The CDR3 DNA sequence: TGTGCCAGCAGCGCCGGGACAAGTAATGAAAAACTGTTTTTT. Amino acid sequence: CASSAGTSNEKLFF.